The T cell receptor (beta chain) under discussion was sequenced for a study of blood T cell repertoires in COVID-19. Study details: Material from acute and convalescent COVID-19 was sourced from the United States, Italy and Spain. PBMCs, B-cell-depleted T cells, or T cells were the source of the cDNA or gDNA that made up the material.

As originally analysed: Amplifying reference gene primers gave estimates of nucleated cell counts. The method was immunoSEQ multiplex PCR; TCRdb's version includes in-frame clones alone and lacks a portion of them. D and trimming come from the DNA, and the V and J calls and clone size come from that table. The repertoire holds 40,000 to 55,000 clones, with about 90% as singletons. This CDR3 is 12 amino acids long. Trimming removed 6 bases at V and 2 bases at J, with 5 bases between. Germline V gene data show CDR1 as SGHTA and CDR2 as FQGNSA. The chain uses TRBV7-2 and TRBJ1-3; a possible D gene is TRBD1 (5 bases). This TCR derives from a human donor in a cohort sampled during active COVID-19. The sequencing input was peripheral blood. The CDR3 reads CASRQAGNTIYF. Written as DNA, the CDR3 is TGTGCCAGCAGACAGGCTGGAAACACCATATATTTT.